This T cell receptor beta chain was sequenced during a study of T cell responses to AZD1222 COVID-19 vaccine. General study findings and limits: Among vaccine-associated CD4 TCRs, coverage spanned spike, with dominance at 160-218 and 743-854. The donor group comprised mostly white British people and more females; the analysis possibly underestimated clonal diversity.

To note about this clone: Its antigen is still unknown.

The assay was immunoSEQ multiplex PCR, and TCRdb's table has in-frame clones only and misses some. The sample consists of around 200,000 clones, around 90% of them appearing once. The CDR3 contains 14 residues. Germline assignment: CDR1 MDHEN and CDR2 SYDVKM. The V end was cut by 6 bases, the J end by 4 bases, with 16 bases between. The chain is built from TRBV28 and TRBJ2-7; D is unclear. Sequences were derived from peripheral blood, sampled 28 days after the second AZD1222 dose. This TCR was recovered from an adult who received the AZD1222 COVID-19 vaccine. The CDR3 loop is CASSQVVPPYEQYF. CDR3 nucleotide sequence: TGTGCCAGCAGCCAAGTAGTCCCACCTTACGAGCAGTACTTC.